A selection of T cell receptor beta chains follows, all from one sample in a study of T cells after yellow fever vaccination. MiXCR, applied by TCRdb to the 5' RACE reads, yields one record per CDR3 protein. The sample consists of hundreds of thousands of distinct CDR3 sequences, 15% to 20% of them appearing once. Sequenced here: PBMCs, sampled 15 days after the yellow fever booster vaccination. These receptors all come from a man in his thirties or forties who received the YFV17D yellow fever vaccine. CDR3s include the opening cysteine and the closing phenylalanine or tryptophan. A D gene is named only where the DNA matches it firmly. A clone size is listed for some rows: how often the clone was seen (once, few, many), or a class if it is expanded.

j_call v_call clone_size d_call cdr3_nt cdr3_aa
TRBJ1-1 TRBV7-2 few - TGTGCCAGCAGCCCCAGTGGTAACAGAGACACTGAAGCTTTCTTT CASSPSGNRDTEAFF
TRBJ2-1 TRBV20-1 many - TGCAGTGCCCTAGACAATGAGCAGTTCTTC CSALDNEQFF
TRBJ2-3 TRBV7-3 few - TGTGCCAGCAGTACACTAAGCACAGATACGCAGTATTTT CASSTLSTDTQYF
TRBJ1-2 TRBV5-6 - TRBD1 TGTGCCAGCAGCACATCTGGACAGGGAGGCTATGGCTACACCTTC CASSTSGQGGYGYTF
TRBJ1-3 TRBV20-1 few - TGCAGTGCTACTAGGGGGTCTGGAAACACCATATATTTT CSATRGSGNTIYF
TRBJ2-2 TRBV4-3 few - TGCGCCAGCAGCCAGGTCCGGGGTTCGAACACCGGGGAGCTGTTTTTT CASSQVRGSNTGELFF
TRBJ2-7 TRBV19 few - TGTGCCAGTAGTATTGACCGGAAGAGACTCTACGAGCAGTACTTC CASSIDRKRLYEQYF
TRBJ2-2 TRBV5-4 many TRBD1 TGTGCCAGCAGCATAAACAGGGGATCCGGGGAGCTGTTTTTT CASSINRGSGELFF
TRBJ2-1 TRBV4-2 - TRBD2 TGTGCCAGCAGCCAAGAGAATAGCGGGAGTTCAAACAATGAGCAGTTCTTC CASSQENSGSSNNEQFF
TRBJ1-4 TRBV5-1 - - TGCGCCAGCACCAGGGGAGGCACTAATGAAAAACTGTTTTTT CASTRGGTNEKLFF
TRBJ2-5 TRBV29-1 few - TGCAGCGTTGGCACCGGAGGGGTTCAAGAGACCCAGTACTTC CSVGTGGVQETQYF
TRBJ2-2 TRBV15 - TRBD2 TGTGCCACCGCCGGGGGTCTAGCGGGAGGACACACCGGGGAGCTGTTTTTT CATAGGLAGGHTGELFF
TRBJ1-3 TRBV23-1 - - TGCGCCAGCCCCCCGGGGAGCTCTGGAAACACCATATATTTT CASPPGSSGNTIYF
TRBJ2-7 TRBV20-1 few - TGCAGTGCTAGTAAACAGACCAACTACGAGCAGTACTTC CSASKQTNYEQYF
TRBJ2-7 TRBV27 - TRBD1 TGTGCCAGCAGTTTATCGATCGACAGGGGCTTCTACGAGCAGTACTTC CASSLSIDRGFYEQYF
TRBJ1-6 TRBV6-5 - - TGTGCCAGCAGTTCGGGGCACCCGGGCTCACCCCTCCACTTT CASSSGHPGSPLHF
TRBJ2-7 TRBV15 - TRBD1 TGTGCCACCAGCAGGGTACCCGGGACAGCCTCCTACGAGCAGTACTTC CATSRVPGTASYEQYF
TRBJ2-7 TRBV7-2 few - TGTGCCAGCAGCTTAGTAGGGAGGCAGTACTTC CASSLVGRQYF
TRBJ2-7 TRBV6-6 - - TGTGCCAGCAGTCGGGCCTCAGGCTACGAGCAGTACTTC CASSRASGYEQYF
TRBJ2-1 TRBV6-2/TRBV6-3 medium-sized TRBD2 TGTGCCAGCAAACCCCAGCGGGACTACTACAATGAGCAGTTCTTC CASKPQRDYYNEQFF
TRBJ2-1 TRBV15 few - TGTGCCACCAGCAGCGCTACAGGGAGTGTCTCCTACAATGAGCAGTTCTTC CATSSATGSVSYNEQFF
TRBJ1-2 TRBV19 - - TGTGCCAGTAGTATAGGGCCGGGCGACTATGGCTACACCTTC CASSIGPGDYGYTF